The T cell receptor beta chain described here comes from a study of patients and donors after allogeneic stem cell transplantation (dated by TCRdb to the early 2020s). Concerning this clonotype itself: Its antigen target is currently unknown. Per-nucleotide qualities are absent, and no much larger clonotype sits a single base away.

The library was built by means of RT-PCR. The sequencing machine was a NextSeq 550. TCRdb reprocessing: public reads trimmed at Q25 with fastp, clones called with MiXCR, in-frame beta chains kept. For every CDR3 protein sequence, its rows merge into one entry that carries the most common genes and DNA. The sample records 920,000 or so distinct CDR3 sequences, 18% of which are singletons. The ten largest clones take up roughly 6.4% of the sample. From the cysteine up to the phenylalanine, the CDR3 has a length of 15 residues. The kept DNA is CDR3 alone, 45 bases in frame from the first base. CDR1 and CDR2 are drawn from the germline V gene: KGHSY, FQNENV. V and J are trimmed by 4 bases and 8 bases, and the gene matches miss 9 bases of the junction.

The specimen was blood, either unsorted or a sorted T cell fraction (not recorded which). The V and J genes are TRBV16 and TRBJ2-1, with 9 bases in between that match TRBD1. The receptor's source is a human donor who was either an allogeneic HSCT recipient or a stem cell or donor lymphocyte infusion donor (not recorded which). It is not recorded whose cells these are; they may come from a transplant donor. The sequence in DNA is TGTGCCAGCAGCCCCCGTTTAGGGACAGGGTATGAGCAGTTCTTC. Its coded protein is CASSPRLGTGYEQFF.